This T cell receptor beta chain is drawn from a study of identical twins. TCRdb redid the calling of the 5' RACE reads with MiXCR, one entry per CDR3 protein. Among some 1,600,000 distinct CDR3 sequences listed, about 32% were seen once. With 0 bases removed from V and 6 bases from J, the gap between germline ends came to 7 bases. This CDR3 comprises 13 residues. Germline loops: CDR1 SGHKS, CDR2 YYEKEE (reference sequence). Material: cord blood. This receptor was obtained from a newborn girl in good health. This chain links TRBV5-5 with TRBJ1-5, with D unclear. CDR3: CASSLDSFQPQHF. The CDR3 bases are TGTGCCAGCAGCTTGGACAGTTTTCAGCCCCAGCATTTT.